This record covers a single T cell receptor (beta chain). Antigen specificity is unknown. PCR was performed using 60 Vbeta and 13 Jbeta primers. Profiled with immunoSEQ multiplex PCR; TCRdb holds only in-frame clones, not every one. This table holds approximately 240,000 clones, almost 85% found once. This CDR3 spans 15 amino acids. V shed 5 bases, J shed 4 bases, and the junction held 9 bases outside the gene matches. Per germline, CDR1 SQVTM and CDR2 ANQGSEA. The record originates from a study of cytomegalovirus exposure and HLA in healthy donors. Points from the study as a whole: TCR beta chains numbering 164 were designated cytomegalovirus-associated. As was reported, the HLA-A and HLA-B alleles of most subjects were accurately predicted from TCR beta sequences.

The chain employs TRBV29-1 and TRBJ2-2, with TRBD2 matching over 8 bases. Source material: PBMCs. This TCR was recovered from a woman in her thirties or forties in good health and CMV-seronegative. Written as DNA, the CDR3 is TGCAGCGTTATTGCCGGGGGGGCTTTCACCGGGGAGCTGTTTTTT. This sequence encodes CSVIAGGAFTGELFF.